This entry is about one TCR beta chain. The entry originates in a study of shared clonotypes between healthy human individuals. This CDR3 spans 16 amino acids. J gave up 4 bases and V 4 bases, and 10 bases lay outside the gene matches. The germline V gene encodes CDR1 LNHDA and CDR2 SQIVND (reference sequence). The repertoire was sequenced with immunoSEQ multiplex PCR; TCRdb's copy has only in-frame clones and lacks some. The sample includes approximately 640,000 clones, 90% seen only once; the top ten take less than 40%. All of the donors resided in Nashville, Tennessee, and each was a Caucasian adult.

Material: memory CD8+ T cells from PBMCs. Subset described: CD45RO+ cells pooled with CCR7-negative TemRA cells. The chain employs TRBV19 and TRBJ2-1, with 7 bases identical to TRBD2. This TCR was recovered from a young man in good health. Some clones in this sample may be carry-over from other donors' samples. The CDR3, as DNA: TGTGCCAGTAGTACAGGCCTAGCGGAGATATACAATGAGCAGTTCTTC. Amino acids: CASSTGLAEIYNEQFF.